These T cell receptor beta chains were read from a single sample in a study of Graves' ophthalmopathy and Graves' hyperthyroidism. From the multiplex PCR reads, TCRdb called clonotypes with MiXCR, one entry per CDR3 protein. The repertoire holds hundreds of thousands of distinct CDR3 sequences, with 40% as singletons. The material sequenced was peripheral blood. Every receptor here comes from an adult man with Graves' ophthalmopathy. The CDR3 runs from the conserved cysteine through the conserved F or W. A D gene is named only where the DNA matches it firmly. Rows give clone size only sometimes, using once, few, many, or a class for an expanded clone.

clone size: .; V gene: TRBV25-1; D gene: .; J gene: TRBJ2-2; CDR3 DNA: TGTACCAGCAGAGATGAGGCGCGGGGGGAGCTGTTTTTT; CDR3 protein: CTSRDEARGELFF
clone size: few; V gene: TRBV7-2; D gene: TRBD1; J gene: TRBJ2-7; CDR3 DNA: TGTGCCAGCAGCTACCAGACAGGGGGAACCTACGAGCAGTACTTC; CDR3 protein: CASSYQTGGTYEQYF
clone size: .; V gene: TRBV10-3; D gene: .; J gene: TRBJ1-6; CDR3 DNA: TGTGCCATCAGTGAGTCGGGGGAGACCGTCGATTCACCCCTCCACTTT; CDR3 protein: CAISESGETVDSPLHF
clone size: .; V gene: TRBV7-9; D gene: .; J gene: TRBJ2-5; CDR3 DNA: TGTGCCAGCAGCCCCAGGGATCAGGTGGGCCGGGAGACCCAGTACTTC; CDR3 protein: CASSPRDQVGRETQYF
clone size: few; V gene: TRBV7-9; D gene: TRBD1; J gene: TRBJ2-2; CDR3 DNA: TGTGCCAGCAGCTTGGCCCGACAGGGCTCCGGGGAGCTGTTTTTT; CDR3 protein: CASSLARQGSGELFF
clone size: .; V gene: TRBV6-1; D gene: .; J gene: TRBJ1-6; CDR3 DNA: TGTGCCAGCAGTTACATAGGGGTTAACTATAATTCACCCCTCCACTTT; CDR3 protein: CASSYIGVNYNSPLHF
clone size: .; V gene: TRBV5-4; D gene: .; J gene: TRBJ1-2; CDR3 DNA: TGTGCCAGCAGCTTGGCCGGGCGGGACGCTTCTAACTATGGCTACACCTTC; CDR3 protein: CASSLAGRDASNYGYTF
clone size: .; V gene: TRBV5-1; D gene: TRBD1; J gene: TRBJ2-5; CDR3 DNA: TGCGCCAGCAGCTTGGAAGGGACAGGGTTGGATGACCAGTACTTC; CDR3 protein: CASSLEGTGLDDQYF
clone size: many; V gene: TRBV7-9; D gene: TRBD1; J gene: TRBJ1-2; CDR3 DNA: TGTGCCAGCAGCTCACGGGACAGCATGCTCCAAGGCTATGGCTACACCTTC; CDR3 protein: CASSSRDSMLQGYGYTF
clone size: few; V gene: TRBV4-3; D gene: .; J gene: TRBJ2-7; CDR3 DNA: TGCGCCAGCAAGTTGCGGGAAGGGGCCTACGAGCAGTACTTC; CDR3 protein: CASKLREGAYEQYF
clone size: few; V gene: TRBV20-1; D gene: .; J gene: TRBJ1-4; CDR3 DNA: TGCAGTGCTTGGGGGCCAGTCAAGGGAAAACTGTTTTTT; CDR3 protein: CSAWGPVKGKLFF
clone size: .; V gene: TRBV9; D gene: .; J gene: TRBJ1-5; CDR3 DNA: TGTGCCAACAGTCCCCTGGAGGGGGTGGACCAGCCCCAGCATTTT; CDR3 protein: CANSPLEGVDQPQHF
clone size: .; V gene: TRBV12-3/TRBV12-4; D gene: .; J gene: TRBJ1-5; CDR3 DNA: TGTGCCAGCAGCAACCCGGGGAATCAGCCCCAGCATTTT; CDR3 protein: CASSNPGNQPQHF
clone size: .; V gene: TRBV7-3; D gene: TRBD2; J gene: TRBJ2-2; CDR3 DNA: TGTGCCAGCAGCTCTAGCGGGGGGGCCGGGGAGCTGTTTTTT; CDR3 protein: CASSSSGGAGELFF
clone size: few; V gene: TRBV11-2; D gene: .; J gene: TRBJ2-7; CDR3 DNA: TGTGCCAGCAGCTTAGATTCAGGGTTTGCTGGCGAGCAGTACTTC; CDR3 protein: CASSLDSGFAGEQYF
clone size: .; V gene: TRBV29-1; D gene: .; J gene: TRBJ2-7; CDR3 DNA: TGCAGCGTTGAAGCACAGCCAAAGGAGCAGTACTTC; CDR3 protein: CSVEAQPKEQYF
clone size: .; V gene: TRBV25-1; D gene: .; J gene: TRBJ1-1; CDR3 DNA: TGTGCCAGCAGTCCCAGAGGGGGGGGCCTGGACACTGAAGCTTCCTTT; CDR3 protein: CASSPRGGGLDTEASF
clone size: many; V gene: TRBV6-5; D gene: TRBD2; J gene: TRBJ2-7; CDR3 DNA: TGTGCCAGCAGTTTTAGCGGGAGGTTCAACGAGCAGTACTTC; CDR3 protein: CASSFSGRFNEQYF
clone size: .; V gene: TRBV28; D gene: .; J gene: TRBJ1-2; CDR3 DNA: TGTGCCAGCAGTCTAAGTTGGTATGGCTACACCTTC; CDR3 protein: CASSLSWYGYTF
clone size: .; V gene: TRBV7-9; D gene: .; J gene: TRBJ2-2; CDR3 DNA: TGTGCCAGCAGCTTAGCGAAAGGGGCAGGTGTCACCGGGGAGCTGTTTTTT; CDR3 protein: CASSLAKGAGVTGELFF
clone size: many; V gene: TRBV7-2; D gene: .; J gene: TRBJ2-5; CDR3 DNA: TGTGCCAGCAGCTTTGGGGGGAATCGGGAGACCCAGTACTTC; CDR3 protein: CASSFGGNRETQYF
clone size: .; V gene: TRBV10-3; D gene: TRBD1; J gene: TRBJ2-7; CDR3 DNA: TGTGCTAGAAATGACAGGGCTTTGTACGAGCAGTACTTC; CDR3 protein: CARNDRALYEQYF
clone size: .; V gene: TRBV6-1; D gene: .; J gene: TRBJ2-5; CDR3 DNA: TGTGTCAGCAGTTTTCTTCAAGAGACCCAGTACTTC; CDR3 protein: CVSSFLQETQYF
clone size: many; V gene: TRBV5-1; D gene: TRBD1; J gene: TRBJ2-7; CDR3 DNA: TGCGCCAGCAGCTGGGACAGTCATTACGAGCAGTACTTC; CDR3 protein: CASSWDSHYEQYF